This T cell receptor beta chain stems from a study of cytomegalovirus exposure and HLA in healthy donors. Regarding the study as a whole: Apart from CMV serostatus, no immune exposure information was available.

The CDR3 totals 13 residues. Germline values: CDR1 ENHRY, CDR2 SYGVKD. The ends lost 6 bases at V and 2 bases at J; junction bases unmatched: 4. Turning to this clone: Its target is unknown.

PCR involved 60 Vbeta and 13 Jbeta primers. TCRdb's table, derived via immunoSEQ multiplex PCR, lists solely in-frame clones and lacks some. The sample yields roughly 200,000 clones, of which the top ten take up 6.5%. Sample: PBMCs. The chain has TRBV10-3 and TRBJ2-7, with 7 positions matching TRBD1. The source is a man aged 25-45 years in good health and CMV-seronegative. CDR3 region: CAISPGQPYEQYF. CDR3 nucleotides: TGTGCCATCAGCCCGGGACAGCCCTACGAGCAGTACTTC.